This T cell receptor (beta chain) was profiled in a study of human T cells and chemical hapten exposure. TCRdb recomputed calls from the RACE reads with MiXCR, one row per CDR3 protein. Of roughly 190,000 distinct CDR3 sequences in the sample, about a fifth are singletons; the top ten hold less than 7%. This clonotype appeared a few times. Its antigen is unknown. Germline V lookup: CDR1 SGDLS, CDR2 YYNGEE. The CDR3 loop spans 14 amino acids. Unmatched junction bases numbered 7, after V lost 3 bases and J lost 5 bases. Time point denoted: patch test 1, 2 weeks after DPC sensitization. Treatment in this sample: therapeutic diphenylcyclopropenone sensitization with weekly scalp DPC. Donation of samples came from alopecia patients who were 18 to 70 years old and suitable for DPC. Study results and limitations: Expanded TCRs produced significantly more large CDR3 similarity clusters than controls did.

The V call is TRBV9, the J call TRBJ2-5, with 7 bases fitting TRBD1. This TCR was recovered from a woman between 50 and 59 years old with alopecia areata. Some clones in this sample may be carry-over from other donors' samples. This sample comprised whole blood, obtained in connection with sensitization to the hapten diphenylcyclopropenone (DPC). In nucleotides, the CDR3 is TGTGCCAGCAGCGGAACAGGGGCCGGGGAGACCCAGTACTTC. Protein sequence: CASSGTGAGETQYF.